These 5 T cell receptor beta chains were sequenced from one sample in a study of blood T cell repertoires in COVID-19. Clones were sequenced by immunoSEQ multiplex PCR, and TCRdb holds only the in-frame ones, with some missing. Here the sample spans around 290,000 clones, 75% to 90% being singletons. Material for sequencing was peripheral blood. The receptors were gathered from a woman between 65 and 79 years old with COVID-19, enrolled during active disease.

The chain links TRBV24-1 to TRBJ1-2; TRBD1 agrees at 8 bases. The CDR3 extends over 14 amino acids. CDR1 is KGHDR and CDR2 is SFDVKD in the germline V gene. The ends lost 6 bases at V and 7 bases at J; junction bases unmatched: 9. The CDR3 DNA reads as TGTGCCACCAGTCCCCGGGACAGGATTCGTGGCTACACCTTC. Translating gives CATSPRDRIRGYTF.

The chain combines TRBV5-1 with TRBJ2-1; 10 bases agree with TRBD2. Germline V gene data show CDR1 as SGHRS and CDR2 as YFSETQ. The CDR3 length is 15 residues. V shed 4 bases and J 4 bases; nucleotides not matched to a gene: 5. This CDR3 reads CASSPPGLAYNEQFF. As DNA, the CDR3 is TGCGCCAGCAGCCCCCCGGGACTAGCGTACAATGAGCAGTTCTTC.

CDR3 sequence reads: CASSFGPNRGTGELFF. The CDR3 region has the DNA TGTGCCAGCAGCTTCGGTCCTAATCGGGGCACCGGGGAGCTGTTTTTT. The J gene is TRBJ2-2, the V gene TRBV9; weak D call: TRBD2 (5 bases). Germline CDR1 and CDR2: SGDLS and YYNGEE. The CDR3 contains 16 residues. V was trimmed by 4 bases and J by 4 bases, leaving 17 bases between them.

The chain carries TRBV29-1 and TRBJ1-1, with D maybe TRBD1 (6 bases). V shed 6 bases and J shed 2 bases, with 19 bases lying between them. The CDR3 loop spans 15 amino acids. Germline assignment: CDR1 SQVTM and CDR2 ANQGSEA. The CDR3 DNA reads TGCAGCGTGAGGGGGAGCGGGGGCCTTAACACTGAAGCTTTCTTT. It specifies CSVRGSGGLNTEAFF.

V is TRBV3-1 (or the pseudogene TRBV3-2) and J is TRBJ2-5; TRBD2 matches at 12 bases. The trim removed 4 bases at V and 0 bases at J, leaving 6 bases unmatched. Germline assignment: CDR1 LGHDT and CDR2 YNNKEL (reference sequence). The CDR3 runs to 17 residues. The CDR3 DNA reads as TGTGCCAGCAGCCCTTCCCTAGCGGGGGGGTACCAAGAGACCCAGTACTTC. Its protein product is CASSPSLAGGYQETQYF.